The 18 T cell receptor beta chains below were found in one sample sequenced in a study of CD8+ T cells in alopecia areata. Treatment here: oral pan-JAK inhibitor, 5-10 mg twice daily. The authors extracted RNA and reverse transcribed it into cDNA as the sequencing template. TCRdb's table, derived via immunoSEQ multiplex PCR, lists solely in-frame clones and lacks some. The sample has 90,000 or so clones; about 40% are singletons. Sequenced material: CD8+ T cells sorted from blood, taken at week 24, from a patient treated with tofacitinib. The receptors here all came from a human donor with alopecia areata.

This clone was seen at least ten times. The rearrangement links TRBV14 to TRBJ2-5; the D is unclear. Germline V gene lookup returns CDR1 SGHDN and CDR2 FVKESK. The ends were cut back, 4 bases at V and 0 bases at J, with 9 bases in the middle. CDR3 length: 14 amino acids. The CDR3 DNA sequence: TGTGCCAGCAGCCTTGTGGGGTACCAAGAGACCCAGTACTTC. It translates to CASSLVGYQETQYF. The full variable domain, in which reference TRBV14 and TRBJ2-5 provide the parts outside the CDR3, is EAGVTQFPSHSVIEKGQTVTLRCDPISGHDNLYWYRRVMGKEIKFLLHFVKESKQDESGMPNNRFLAERTGGTYSTLKVQPAELEDSGVYFCASSLVGYQETQYFGPGTRLLVL.

V and J are TRBV7-9 and TRBJ2-5; no clear D. The germline gives CDR1 SEHNR, CDR2 FQNEAQ (reference sequence). This CDR3 comprises 15 residues. Trimming shortened V by 1 base and J by 0 bases, and 9 bases separated the two germline ends. This CDR3 reads CASSLGGSYQETQYF. In DNA, the CDR3 is TGTGCCAGCAGCTTAGGAGGTTCGTACCAAGAGACCCAGTACTTC. The entire variable domain, with the rest obtained from reference TRBV7-9 and TRBJ2-5, is as follows: DTGVSQNPRHKITKRGQNVTFRCDPISEHNRLYWYRQTLGQGPEFLTYFQNEAQLEKSRLLSDRFSAERPKGSFSTLEIQRTEQGDSAMYLCASSLGGSYQETQYFGPGTRLLVL.

A few counts support this clone. The rearrangement joins TRBV29-1 to TRBJ2-1; TRBD2 aligns across 11 bases. This CDR3 spans 13 amino acids. Germline values: CDR1 SQVTM, CDR2 ANQGSEA. The V and J ends lost 5 bases and 6 bases, in that order; junction bases with no gene match: 3. As DNA, the CDR3 is TGCAGCGTTATAGCGGGAGGGCCCAATGAGCAGTTCTTC. It yields the protein CSVIAGGPNEQFF.

This clone was observed a handful of times. V usage is TRBV29-1 and J usage is TRBJ2-5; 12 bases map to TRBD1. Looked up from germline, CDR1 is SQVTM and CDR2 is ANQGSEA. The length of the CDR3 is 16 residues. J gave up 4 bases and V 4 bases, and 10 bases lay outside the gene matches. Here the CDR3 reads CSVVNSGQGAGETQYF. The CDR3 bases are TGCAGCGTTGTAAACTCGGGACAGGGGGCTGGAGAGACCCAGTACTTC.

V and J are TRBV5-1 and TRBJ1-1; D not resolved. Germline V CDR1 and CDR2: SGHRS, YFSETQ. V lost 0 bases to trimming and J lost 1 base, with 7 bases between them. This CDR3 spans 14 amino acids. The DNA for the CDR3 is TGCGCCAGCAGCTTGGTCGTGAGGAACACTGAAGCTTTCTTT. Its translation: CASSLVVRNTEAFF.

The V gene is TRBV2, the J gene TRBJ1-2, with TRBD1 identical over 8 bases. Losses at the gene ends were 7 bases for V and 6 bases for J; bases not matched to a gene: 7. The CDR3 runs to 13 residues. Germline values: CDR1 SNHLY, CDR2 FYNNEI. CDR3 DNA sequence: TGTGCCAGCACCTTGACAGGGGCCAATGGCTACACCTTC. Its protein product is CASTLTGANGYTF.

V and J are TRBV7-2 and TRBJ2-7; TRBD2 agrees at 8 bases. The J call is doubtful: the DNA matches TRBJ2-1 better. CDR1 is SGHTA, CDR2 FQGNSA, per germline. This CDR3 is built from 17 residues. The CDR3: CASSSVPSGSFYNEQFF. As DNA, the CDR3 is TGTGCCAGCAGCTCCGTCCCCAGCGGGAGTTTCTACAATGAGCAGTTCTTC.

The CDR3 sequence is CASSFPIHDSYNTDTQYF. CDR3 nucleotide sequence: TGCGCCAGCAGCTTCCCAATACATGACAGCTATAACACAGATACGCAGTATTTT. The chain links TRBV5-1 to TRBJ2-3; D is perhaps TRBD1 (5 bases). The V gene's germline CDR1 is SGHRS and CDR2 YFSETQ. V was pared by 2 bases and J by 2 bases, with 21 bases between. The CDR3 is made up of 18 amino acids.

The chain carries TRBV6-5 and TRBJ2-7, with D possibly being TRBD1 or TRBD2 (5 bases each). CDR1 is MNHEY, CDR2 SVGAGI, per germline. The CDR3 is 14 amino acids. V was pared by 5 bases and J by 0 bases, with 11 bases between. CDR3 amino acids: CASSGSGSSYEQYF. DNA of the CDR3: TGTGCCAGCAGTGGATCAGGGAGCTCCTACGAGCAGTACTTC.

The J gene is TRBJ2-1, the V gene TRBV28; 8 bases are shared with TRBD2. Germline CDR1 reads MDHEN; CDR2 reads SYDVKM. The CDR3 has 15 amino acids. Trimming cost V 2 bases and J 7 bases; bases outside gene matches: 7. The CDR3 DNA reads as TGTGCCAGCAGTTTAAGCAGCGGGAGTTTAAATGAGCAGTTCTTC. Translated, it gives CASSLSSGSLNEQFF.

The genes are TRBV19 and TRBJ2-1; tentative D call: TRBD1 (6 bases). This CDR3 is 15 amino acids long. The V gene lost 3 bases and the J gene lost 6 bases, with 15 bases spanning the gap. Germline CDR1 is LNHDA and CDR2 is SQIVND (reference sequence). This chain's CDR3 is CASSIETGEGNEQFF. CDR3 DNA: TGTGCCAGTAGTATCGAGACAGGCGAGGGCAATGAGCAGTTCTTC.

This clone was recorded a few times. The CDR3 DNA reads TGTGCCAGCCGGGACAGGGGTTGGAATGAGCAGTTCTTC. It encodes CASRDRGWNEQFF. The chain has TRBV2 and TRBJ2-1; 10 nucleotides match TRBD1. The CDR3 spans 13 residues. J lost 7 bases, V lost 8 bases, and 5 bases had no gene match. Germline V gene data show CDR1 as SNHLY and CDR2 as FYNNEI.

This chain uses TRBV2 with TRBJ2-7; no clear D gene. Germline V gene data show CDR1 as SNHLY and CDR2 as FYNNEI. The CDR3 is 13 amino acids. Trimming left V 7 bases short and J 0 bases short, with 10 bases between. CDR3 in DNA: TGTGCCAGCATGTGGTCAGTCTCCTACGAGCAGTACTTC. Its translation is CASMWSVSYEQYF.

This clone was seen only a few times. The chain couples TRBV10-3 to TRBJ1-1, with D tentatively TRBD1 (6 bases). CDR3 length: 13 amino acids. From germline, CDR1 is ENHRY and CDR2 SYGVKD. The V and J ends lost 8 bases and 0 bases respectively, with 10 bases between them. Here the CDR3 reads CAIGGGLNTEAFF. The CDR3 DNA sequence: TGTGCCATCGGAGGGGGGTTGAACACTGAAGCTTTCTTT.

The CDR3 protein is CSGRTAYEQYF. Written as DNA, the CDR3 is TGCAGCGGAAGGACAGCCTACGAGCAGTACTTC. The gene calls are TRBV29-1 and TRBJ2-7, with a possible D match to TRBD1 (6 bases). Germline V lookup: CDR1 SQVTM, CDR2 ANQGSEA. The CDR3 runs to 11 residues. V was shortened by 7 bases and J by 2 bases, with 9 bases between the two germline ends.

This clone has a handful of counts. This chain uses TRBV4-1 with TRBJ2-5, with unresolved D. The CDR3 has 13 amino acids. Germline loops: CDR1 MGHRA, CDR2 YSYEKL. Trimming removed 4 bases at V and 7 bases at J, with 13 bases between. CDR3 in DNA: TGCGCCAGCAGCCTCGGACCCCCCGGGACCCAGTACTTC. This sequence encodes CASSLGPPGTQYF.

This clone appeared once. J is TRBJ2-6 and V is TRBV9, with TRBD1 as a possible D gene (6 bases). Germline V gene data show CDR1 as SGDLS and CDR2 as YYNGEE. Between the trimmed V and J ends, which lost 2 bases and 7 bases, there was a span of 13 bases. The CDR3 loop spans 15 amino acids. CDR3 protein: CASSVGQNRANVLTF. The CDR3 DNA follows: TGTGCCAGCAGCGTCGGACAGAATCGAGCCAACGTCCTGACTTTC.

The V and J genes are TRBV7-8 and TRBJ2-7; 7 positions agree with TRBD1. Trimming cost V 5 bases and J 5 bases; bases outside gene matches: 9. Germline V gene lookup returns CDR1 SGHVS and CDR2 FQNEAQ. The CDR3 runs to 14 residues. The CDR3 loop reads CASSALQGRHEQYF. As DNA, the CDR3 is TGTGCCAGCAGCGCGTTACAGGGGAGACACGAGCAGTACTTC.